The 22 T cell receptor beta chains reported below all come from one sample, sequenced in a study of regulatory T cells in long-lasting Graves disease (dated by TCRdb to the early 2020s). In light of the paper, this sample's time point label describes: newly diagnosed GD, antithyroid drugs for less than 3 months. RNA was extracted from PBMCs in TRIzol for both TCR sequencing and RNA sequencing. The method was multiplex PCR. Sequencing relied on an Illumina HiSeq 4000. iRepertoire HTBI primers and Arm-PCR amplification of CDR3 regions were used to construct TCR beta libraries. TCRdb ran its own pipeline on the public reads, namely fastp trimming at Q25 and MiXCR clone calling, and kept in-frame beta chains. Every distinct CDR3 protein forms one entry, paired with its most common genes and DNA. Here the sample has approximately 540,000 distinct CDR3 sequences; approximately 12% occur a single time. The leading ten clones occupy approximately 9.6% of the sample.

A further study also used this sample, focusing on T cells in Graves' hyperthyroidism and ophthalmopathy.

This material consisted of peripheral blood mononuclear cells (PBMCs), taken at new diagnosis, from a patient treated with antithyroid drugs. These receptors all stem from a woman in her 30s with Graves disease. Donor details come from another sample of the same person, matched by shared clones.

This clonotype was found many times. The rearrangement joins TRBV18 to TRBJ2-1; tentative D call: TRBD1 (5 bases). V was trimmed by 1 base and J by 4 bases, leaving 8 bases between them. Germline CDR1 is KGHSH and CDR2 is LQKENI. The CDR3 totals 14 residues. Here the CDR3 DNA reads TGTGCCAGCTCACCACAGGGGCTGTACAATGAGCAGTTCTTC. Protein sequence: CASSPQGLYNEQFF.

This clonotype was recorded at least ten times. The chain employs TRBV6-1 and TRBJ1-2, with TRBD1 identical over 9 bases. V shed 6 bases, J shed 6 bases, and the junction held 8 bases outside the gene matches. Per germline, CDR1 MNHNS and CDR2 SASEGT. The CDR3 is 14 amino acids. DNA of the CDR3: TGTGCCAGCAGCAAGGGACAGGGCGGGAATGGCTACACCTTC. As protein: CASSKGQGGNGYTF.

This clonotype was counted at least ten times. The rearrangement links TRBV10-3 to TRBJ2-3; TRBD2 aligns across 11 bases. The trim removed 3 bases at V and 2 bases at J, leaving 1 base unmatched. The CDR3 has 15 amino acids. Germline-derived CDR1 and CDR2 are ENHRY and SYGVKD. The CDR3 region has the DNA TGTGCCATCAGTGATAGCGGGAGGGACACAGATACGCAGTATTTT. Translation gives CAISDSGRDTDTQYF.

This clonotype was observed many times. The V and J genes are TRBV7-6 and TRBJ2-2; D unresolved. The V and J ends lost 1 base and 2 bases respectively, with 5 bases between them. Germline loops: CDR1 SGHVS, CDR2 FNYEAQ. The CDR3 loop spans 14 amino acids. CDR3 bases: TGTGCCAGCAGCTTAGTCATTAACACCGGGGAGCTGTTTTTT. This gives the protein CASSLVINTGELFF.

This clonotype has ten or more counts. One junction end does not reproduce the germline sequence, and a read error may be involved. The chain couples TRBV7-9 to TRBJ1-5; tentatively, D is TRBD1 (5 bases). The CDR3 extends over 10 amino acids. In germline, CDR1 is SEHNR, CDR2 FQNEAQ (reference sequence). In nucleotides, the CDR3 is TGTGCCAGCAGCTTTGGGGACTCGTATTTT. It translates to CASSFGDSYF. Together with reference TRBV7-9 and TRBJ1-5, the CDR3 gives the full variable domain: DTGVSQNPRHKITKRGQNVTFRCDPISEHNRLYWYRQTLGQGPEFLTYFQNEAQLEKSRLLSDRFSAERPKGSFSTLEIQRTEQGDSAMYLCASSFGDSYFGDGTRLSIL.

This clonotype was recorded many times. This chain connects TRBV12-3 or TRBV12-4 to TRBJ2-3; D tentatively fits TRBD1 or TRBD2 (5 bases each). The CDR3 is 14 residues long. V was cut by 7 bases and J by 6 bases, with 17 bases left in between. CDR3 protein: CASTAVGGTDTQYF. The CDR3 DNA follows: TGTGCCAGCACCGCCGTTGGGGGAACGGATACGCAGTATTTT.

This clonotype was seen a few times. The chain is built from TRBV14 and TRBJ2-3; 13 bases match TRBD2. V lost 6 bases to trimming and J lost 3 bases; unmatched junction nucleotides: 6. From germline, CDR1 is SGHDN and CDR2 FVKESK. This CDR3 region has 16 residues. Here the CDR3 DNA reads TGTGCCAGCAGTAAGATGGGACTAGCGGGAACAGATACGCAGTATTTT. It encodes CASSKMGLAGTDTQYF.

This clonotype appeared many times. The J gene is TRBJ2-4, the V gene TRBV19, with 8 nucleotides matching TRBD1. CDR1 LNHDA and CDR2 SQIVND come from the germline V gene (reference sequence). J gave up 3 bases and V 10 bases, and 5 bases lay outside the gene matches. This CDR3 contains 13 residues. The CDR3 reads CATTGVGKNIQYF. The CDR3 nucleotides read TGTGCCACGACAGGGGTTGGCAAAAACATTCAGTACTTC.

V usage is TRBV5-1 and J usage is TRBJ2-3; 11 bases align to TRBD2. This CDR3 is built from 15 residues. Trimming removed 7 bases from V and 3 bases from J; junction bases left unmatched: 7. Looked up from germline, CDR1 is SGHRS and CDR2 is YFSETQ. In DNA, the CDR3 is TGCGCCAGCGCGATAGCGGGAGGGGGGACAGATACGCAGTATTTT. This codes for CASAIAGGGTDTQYF.

This clonotype was counted at least ten times. The J gene is TRBJ1-3, the V gene TRBV15; D gene ambiguous. The V gene's germline CDR1 is LNHNV and CDR2 YYDKDF (reference sequence). The CDR3 totals 17 residues. V was shortened by 1 base and J by 0 bases, with 13 bases between the two germline ends. The CDR3 is CATSRGAARFSGNTIYF. DNA for the CDR3: TGTGCCACCAGCAGAGGGGCAGCACGATTCTCTGGAAACACCATATATTTT.

Comment on this clonotype: A much bigger clone sits one base away, suggesting this may be a read error. This chain connects TRBV12-3 or TRBV12-4 to TRBJ2-7; D call uncertain. Trimming cost V 5 bases and J 0 bases, with 11 bases left between them. The CDR3 covers 14 residues. CDR3 coding DNA: TGTGCCAGCAGTCTTCGGAAGCGCTCCTACGAGCAGTACTTC. As protein: CASSLRKRSYEQYF.

This clonotype was picked up many times. The chain has TRBV7-2 and TRBJ2-3; the D gene is possibly TRBD1 (6 bases). Deletions cut 5 bases from V and 0 bases from J, with 9 bases between. The CDR3 runs 14 residues. Germline V lookup: CDR1 SGHTA, CDR2 FQGNSA. The CDR3 bases are TGTGCCAGCAGCCGGGACATAAGCACAGATACGCAGTATTTT. This encodes CASSRDISTDTQYF.

This clonotype was counted a few times. This chain connects TRBV30 to TRBJ1-4; tentative D call: TRBD1 (5 bases). The CDR3 length is 14 residues. From germline, CDR1 is GTSNPN and CDR2 SVGIG (reference sequence). The germline V and J ends were trimmed by 2 bases and 6 bases, with 13 bases remaining between them. Here the CDR3 DNA reads TGTGCCTGGAGTCAAGGGGCGTTTGATGAAAAACTGTTTTTT. Translation: CAWSQGAFDEKLFF.

With regard to this clonotype: A far larger clone is off by one base, so a read error is likely. The chain combines TRBV6-9 with TRBJ1-1; D perhaps matches TRBD1 (5 bases). The CDR3 consists of 15 residues. The germline CDR1 and CDR2 sequences are MNHGY and SVAAGI. This chain's CDR3 is CAISYSGTGNTEAFF. DNA for the CDR3: TGTGCCATCAGTTACTCAGGGACGGGGAACACTGAAGCTTTCTTT.

Ten or more counts support this clonotype. The chain combines TRBV12-5 with TRBJ2-2, with D possibly being TRBD1 (5 bases). The V end was cut by 0 bases, the J end by 3 bases, with 17 bases between. The CDR3 contains 18 residues. Germline V gene sequence: CDR1 LGHNT, CDR2 FRNRAP. The CDR3 DNA sequence: TGTGCTAGTGGTTTGGTACCGGCAGGGTCTTTTGACACCGGGGAGCTGTTTTTT. It specifies CASGLVPAGSFDTGELFF.

This clonotype was recorded a few times. The genes are TRBV4-1 and TRBJ1-1; 11 nucleotides agree with TRBD1. CDR3 length: 13 residues. Trimming removed 3 bases from V and 11 bases from J; junction bases left unmatched: 5. Germline V gives CDR1 MGHRA, CDR2 YSYEKL. The CDR3 DNA sequence: TGCGCCAGCAGCCAGGCTGGACAGGGGGCGGCTTTCTTT. This encodes CASSQAGQGAAFF.

The chain has TRBV2 and TRBJ1-1; D ambiguous. Trimming pared 8 bases from V and 1 base from J, leaving 8 bases between. The CDR3 extends over 12 amino acids. The germline gives CDR1 SNHLY, CDR2 FYNNEI. Written as DNA, the CDR3 is TGTGCCAGCGAGGACGGGAACACTGAAGCTTTCTTT. Protein: CASEDGNTEAFF.

In its sample, this clonotype was seen many times. The chain employs TRBV6-1 and TRBJ2-7, with TRBD1 identical over 8 bases. Germline loops: CDR1 MNHNS, CDR2 SASEGT. The CDR3 runs to 14 residues. Trimming at V came to 9 bases and at J to 2 bases, leaving 9 bases not matched to a gene. The CDR3 sequence: CASKRDRLTYEQYF. CDR3 nucleotides: TGTGCCAGTAAACGGGACAGGTTGACCTACGAGCAGTACTTC.

The table lists this clonotype with many counts. The genes are TRBV6-5 and TRBJ1-3; D remains ambiguous. The length of the CDR3 is 15 residues. V was cut by 0 bases and J by 5 bases, with 11 bases left in between. Germline loops: CDR1 MNHEY, CDR2 SVGAGI. The CDR3: CASSYSLDTRNTIYF. The CDR3 nucleotides are TGTGCCAGCAGTTACTCGCTTGACACTCGAAACACCATATATTTT.

The sample holds a few counts of this clonotype. The chain carries TRBV27 and TRBJ2-6, with 8 bases matching TRBD1. The CDR3 is 16 amino acids. Germline CDR1 and CDR2: MNHEY and SMNVEV (reference sequence). The V segment lost 5 bases and the J segment 4 bases; nucleotides outside the gene matches: 7. The chain's CDR3 is CASSPGQGRGANVLTF. The CDR3 nucleotides are TGTGCCAGCAGTCCCGGACAGGGAAGAGGGGCCAACGTCCTGACTTTC.

This clonotype was observed many times. The chain joins TRBV7-2 to TRBJ2-3; no reliable D call. The CDR3 has 15 amino acids. CDR1 is SGHTA and CDR2 is FQGNSA in the germline V gene. V lost 3 bases to trimming and J lost 8 bases, with 18 bases between them. The CDR3 DNA follows: TGTGCCAGCAGCTTTAGCAGTACTGGGTCGGCTACGCAGTATTTT. It codes for CASSFSSTGSATQYF.

This clonotype came up many times. The CDR3 coding sequence is TGTGCCAGCAGCTTGGGGGCTGCTGGGGCCAACGTCCTGACTTTC. Protein sequence: CASSLGAAGANVLTF. The rearrangement uses TRBV5-6 and TRBJ2-6, with D unclear. The germline CDR1 and CDR2 sequences are SGHDT and YYEEEE. The CDR3 contains 15 residues. The ends were cut back, 0 bases at V and 2 bases at J, with 6 bases in the middle.